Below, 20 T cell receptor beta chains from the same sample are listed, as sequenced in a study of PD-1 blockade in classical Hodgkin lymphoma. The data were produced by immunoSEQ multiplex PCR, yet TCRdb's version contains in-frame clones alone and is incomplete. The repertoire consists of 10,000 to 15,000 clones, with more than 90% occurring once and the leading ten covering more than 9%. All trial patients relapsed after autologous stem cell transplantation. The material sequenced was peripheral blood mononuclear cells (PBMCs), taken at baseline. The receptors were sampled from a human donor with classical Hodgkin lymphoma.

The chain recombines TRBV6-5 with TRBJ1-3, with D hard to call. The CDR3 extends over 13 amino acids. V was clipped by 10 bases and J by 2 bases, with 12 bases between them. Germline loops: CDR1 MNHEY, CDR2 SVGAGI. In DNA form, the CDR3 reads TGTGCCACCTCTTCCGGCACTGGAAACACCATATATTTT. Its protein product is CATSSGTGNTIYF.

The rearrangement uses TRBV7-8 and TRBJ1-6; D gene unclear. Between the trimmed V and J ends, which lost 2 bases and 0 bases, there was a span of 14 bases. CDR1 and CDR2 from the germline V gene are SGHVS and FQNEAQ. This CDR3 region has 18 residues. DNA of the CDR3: TGTGCCAGCAGCTTATATGGTATCTGGAGCTCCTATAATTCACCCCTCCACTTT. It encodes CASSLYGIWSSYNSPLHF.

The DNA for the CDR3 is TGTGCCAGGGACGCGAGTACGCAGTATTTT. Translated: CARDASTQYF. The V and J genes are TRBV7-7 and TRBJ2-3; D not resolved. The germline V gene has CDR1 SSHAT and CDR2 FNYEAQ (reference sequence). The ends were cut back, 9 bases at V and 8 bases at J, with 9 bases in the middle. The length of the CDR3 is 10 residues.

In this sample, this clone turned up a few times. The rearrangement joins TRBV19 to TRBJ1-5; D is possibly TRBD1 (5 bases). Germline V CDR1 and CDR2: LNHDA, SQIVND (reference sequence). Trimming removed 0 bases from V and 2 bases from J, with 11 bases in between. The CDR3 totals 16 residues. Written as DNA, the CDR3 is TGTGCCAGTAGTATAGATCGGACGGGGGGCAATCAGCCCCAGCATTTT. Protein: CASSIDRTGGNQPQHF. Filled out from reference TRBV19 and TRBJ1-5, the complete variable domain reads DGGITQSPKYLFRKEGQNVTLSCEQNLNHDAMYWYRQDPGQGLRLIYYSQIVNDFQKGDIAEGYSVSREKKESFPLTVTSAQKNPTAFYLCASSIDRTGGNQPQHFGDGTRLSIL.

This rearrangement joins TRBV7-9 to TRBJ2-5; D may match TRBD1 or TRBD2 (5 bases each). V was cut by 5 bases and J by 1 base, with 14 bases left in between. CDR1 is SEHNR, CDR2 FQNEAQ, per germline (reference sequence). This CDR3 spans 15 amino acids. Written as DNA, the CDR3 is TGTGCCAGCAGCAGCCGGGACCCGGTCCAAGAGACCCAGTACTTC. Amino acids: CASSSRDPVQETQYF.

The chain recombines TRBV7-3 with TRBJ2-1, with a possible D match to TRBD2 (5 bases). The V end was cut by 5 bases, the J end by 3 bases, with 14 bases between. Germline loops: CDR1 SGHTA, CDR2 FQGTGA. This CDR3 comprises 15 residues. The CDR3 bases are TGTGCCAGCAGCCCCTCCCCAGGACTCTACAATGAGCAGTTCTTC. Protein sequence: CASSPSPGLYNEQFF.

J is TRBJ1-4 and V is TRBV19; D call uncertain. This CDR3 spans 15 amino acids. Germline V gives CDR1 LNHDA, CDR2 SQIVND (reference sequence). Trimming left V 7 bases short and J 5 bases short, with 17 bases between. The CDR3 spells CASKDAQTGNEKLFF. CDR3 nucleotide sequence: TGTGCCAGTAAAGACGCCCAGACCGGGAATGAAAAACTGTTTTTT.

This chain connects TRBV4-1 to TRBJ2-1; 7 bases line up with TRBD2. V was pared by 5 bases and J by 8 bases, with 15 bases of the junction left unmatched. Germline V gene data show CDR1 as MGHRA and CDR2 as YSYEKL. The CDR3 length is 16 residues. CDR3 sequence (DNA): TGCGCCAGCAGCTCAAGTAGACTAGCAGGGCTGGATGAGCAGTTCTTC. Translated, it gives CASSSSRLAGLDEQFF.

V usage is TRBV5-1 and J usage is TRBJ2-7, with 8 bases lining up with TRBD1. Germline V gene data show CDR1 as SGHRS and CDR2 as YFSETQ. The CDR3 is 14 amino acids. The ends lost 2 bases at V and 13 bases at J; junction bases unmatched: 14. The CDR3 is CASSFGGTGRDFYF. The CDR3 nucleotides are TGCGCCAGCAGCTTTGGCGGGACAGGCCGGGATTTTTACTTC.

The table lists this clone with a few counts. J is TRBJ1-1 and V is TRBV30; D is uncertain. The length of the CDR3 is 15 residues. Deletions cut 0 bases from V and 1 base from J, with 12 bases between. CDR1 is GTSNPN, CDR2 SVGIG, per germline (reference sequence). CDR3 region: CAWSVLGPANTEAFF. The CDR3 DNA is TGTGCCTGGAGTGTACTAGGCCCGGCGAACACTGAAGCTTTCTTT.

The chain's CDR3 is CASSETVAGRGPYEQYF. Written as DNA, the CDR3 is TGTGCCAGCAGTGAAACGGTGGCGGGCAGGGGACCCTACGAGCAGTACTTC. V gene TRBV6-1 combines with J gene TRBJ2-7, with D tentatively TRBD1 (6 bases). V was pared by 2 bases and J by 2 bases, with 19 bases between. This CDR3 contains 17 residues. From germline, CDR1 is MNHNS and CDR2 SASEGT.

The CDR3 loop is CASRVGSETQYF. In nucleotides, the CDR3 is TGCGCCAGCCGCGTCGGATCGGAGACCCAGTACTTC. This chain uses TRBV5-1 with TRBJ2-5; D is uncertain. The CDR3 consists of 12 residues. With 7 bases removed from V and 5 bases from J, the gap between germline ends came to 12 bases. CDR1 and CDR2 (germline): SGHRS, YFSETQ.

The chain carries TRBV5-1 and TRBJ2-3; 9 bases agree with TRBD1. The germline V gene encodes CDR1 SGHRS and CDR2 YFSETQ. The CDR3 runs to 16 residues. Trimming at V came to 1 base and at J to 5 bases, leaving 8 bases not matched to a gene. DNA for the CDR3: TGCGCCAGCAGCTTGAGCACAGGGGGCTATGGAGATACGCAGTATTTT. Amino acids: CASSLSTGGYGDTQYF.

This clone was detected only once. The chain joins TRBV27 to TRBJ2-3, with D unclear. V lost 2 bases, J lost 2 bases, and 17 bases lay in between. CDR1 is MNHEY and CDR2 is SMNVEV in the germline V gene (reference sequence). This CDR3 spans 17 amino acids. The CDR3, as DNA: TGTGCCAGCAGTTTAGCCGGAGCCACCCCCAACACAGATACGCAGTATTTT. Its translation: CASSLAGATPNTDTQYF.

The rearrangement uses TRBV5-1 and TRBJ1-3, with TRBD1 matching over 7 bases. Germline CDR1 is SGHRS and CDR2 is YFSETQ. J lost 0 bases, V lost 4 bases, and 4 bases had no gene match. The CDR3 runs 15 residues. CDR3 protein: CASSHRGGSGNTIYF. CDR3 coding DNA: TGCGCCAGCAGCCACAGGGGCGGCTCTGGAAACACCATATATTTT. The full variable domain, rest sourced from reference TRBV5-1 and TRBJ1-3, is KAGVTQTPRYLIKTRGQQVTLSCSPISGHRSVSWYQQTPGQGLQFLFEYFSETQRNKGNFPGRFSGRQFSNSRSEMNVSTLELGDSALYLCASSHRGGSGNTIYFGEGSWLTVV.

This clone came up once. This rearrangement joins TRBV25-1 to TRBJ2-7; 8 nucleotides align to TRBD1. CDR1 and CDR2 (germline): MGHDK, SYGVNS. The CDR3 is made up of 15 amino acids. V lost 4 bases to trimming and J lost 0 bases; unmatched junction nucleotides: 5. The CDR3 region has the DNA TGTGCCAGCAGTGGCGAGGGACAGGTCTCCTACGAGCAGTACTTC. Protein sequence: CASSGEGQVSYEQYF.

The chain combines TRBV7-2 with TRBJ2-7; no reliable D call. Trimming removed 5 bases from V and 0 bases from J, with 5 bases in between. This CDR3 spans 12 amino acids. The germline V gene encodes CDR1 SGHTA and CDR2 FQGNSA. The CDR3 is CASSQNSYEQYF. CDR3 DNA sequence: TGTGCCAGCAGCCAAAACTCCTACGAGCAGTACTTC.

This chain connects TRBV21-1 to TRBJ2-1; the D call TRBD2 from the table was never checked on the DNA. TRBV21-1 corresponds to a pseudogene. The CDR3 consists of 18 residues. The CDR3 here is CASSKAHDRGGKENEQFF. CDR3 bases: TGTGCCAGCAGCAAAGCGCATGATCGGGGCGGGAAAGAGAATGAGCAGTTCTTC.

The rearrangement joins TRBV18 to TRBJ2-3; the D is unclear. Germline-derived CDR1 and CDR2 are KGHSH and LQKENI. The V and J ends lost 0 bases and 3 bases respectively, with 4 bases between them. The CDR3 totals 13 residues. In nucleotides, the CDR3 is TGTGCCAGCTCACCACCTAATACAGATACGCAGTATTTT. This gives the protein CASSPPNTDTQYF.

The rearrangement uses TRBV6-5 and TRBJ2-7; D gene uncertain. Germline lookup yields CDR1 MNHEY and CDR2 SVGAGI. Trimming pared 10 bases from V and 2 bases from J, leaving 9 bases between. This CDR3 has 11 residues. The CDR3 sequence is CATHSPYEQYF. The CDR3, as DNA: TGTGCCACGCACAGTCCCTACGAGCAGTACTTC.